A single sample gave rise to the 29 T cell receptor beta chains below, sequenced in a study of response to subunit inactivated influenza vaccine. TCRdb called the RT-PCR reads again in MiXCR, with one record for every CDR3 protein. Of under 550,000 distinct CDR3 sequences listed, 7.5% to 8.5% were seen once; the top ten hold under 15%. The starting material was PBMCs from blood, obtained around 2 years after vaccination. These receptors were collected from a man between 50 and 75 years old who received an inactivated influenza vaccine.

This clonotype was seen more than once but under ten times. The J gene is TRBJ2-3, the V gene TRBV7-2; 9 bases are a match to TRBD2. V dropped 6 bases and J dropped 0; count of bases not matched to a gene: 10. Per germline, CDR1 SGHTA and CDR2 FQGNSA. The CDR3 runs 17 residues. The CDR3 is CASRRGGSSPSTDTQYF. CDR3 DNA sequence: TGTGCCAGCAGGCGGGGGGGCAGTTCCCCTAGCACAGATACGCAGTATTTT.

This clonotype was detected ten times or more. The CDR3 DNA follows: TGCGCCAGCAGCTCGGGATTTCAGGCGGCCGAGCAGTACTTC. This sequence encodes CASSSGFQAAEQYF. The rearrangement uses TRBV5-1 and TRBJ2-7; tentative D call: TRBD2 (5 bases). Germline V CDR1 and CDR2: SGHRS, YFSETQ. Trimming left V 3 bases short and J 6 bases short, with 16 bases between. The CDR3 is 14 residues long.

The rearrangement joins TRBV27 to TRBJ2-6; no firm D call. This CDR3 is built from 17 residues. Looked up from germline, CDR1 is MNHEY and CDR2 is SMNVEV (reference sequence). V was shortened by 1 base and J by 0 bases, with 10 bases between the two germline ends. The CDR3 protein is CASSLWPGSSGANVLTF. CDR3 DNA: TGTGCCAGCAGTTTATGGCCAGGCAGCTCTGGGGCCAACGTCCTGACTTTC.

The chain has TRBV20-1 and TRBJ2-5, with 7 bases identical to TRBD1. CDR3 length equals 17 residues. CDR1 and CDR2 (germline): DFQATT, SNEGSKA (reference sequence). The V and J ends lost 2 bases and 2 bases, in that order; junction bases with no gene match: 14. CDR3 DNA sequence: TGCAGTGCTAGACCTCACGGACAGGCTTTTAGTCAAGAGACCCAGTACTTC. It translates to CSARPHGQAFSQETQYF.

This clonotype appeared a few times. J is TRBJ2-7 and V is TRBV28; a possible D gene is TRBD2 (6 bases). CDR3 length: 14 amino acids. V lost 6 bases and J lost 3, with 15 bases in between. Per germline, CDR1 MDHEN and CDR2 SYDVKM. Here the CDR3 reads CASRAHGTGYEQYF. The CDR3 region has the DNA TGTGCCAGCAGGGCGCACGGGACTGGCTACGAGCAGTACTTC.

This clonotype was counted only a few times. V is TRBV6-2 or TRBV6-3 and J is TRBJ1-1; 10 bases fit TRBD1. J lost 2 bases, V lost 6 bases, and 9 bases had no gene match. The germline CDR1 and CDR2 sequences are MNHEY and SVGEGT. This CDR3 spans 16 amino acids. DNA of the CDR3: TGTGCCAGCAGACCGGGACAGGGGATTTTTAACACTGAAGCTTTCTTT. Its translation is CASRPGQGIFNTEAFF.

This clonotype has a handful of counts. The chain recombines TRBV15 with TRBJ2-6; D gene unclear. The CDR3 has 15 amino acids. Germline loops: CDR1 LNHNV, CDR2 YYDKDF (reference sequence). Trimming cost V 8 bases and J 0 bases, with 11 bases left between them. CDR3 in amino acids: CATQPLSSGANVLTF. The CDR3 DNA is TGTGCCACCCAACCTCTGAGCTCTGGGGCCAACGTCCTGACTTTC.

The table lists this clonotype with many counts. This sequence joins TRBV6-6 and TRBJ2-3; D unresolved. The CDR3 contains 10 residues. CDR1 is MNHNY, CDR2 SVGAGI, per germline (reference sequence). The V end lost 7 bases, the J end lost 6 bases, and 5 bases lay between the germline ends. The CDR3: CASTGDTQYF. CDR3 DNA sequence: TGTGCCAGCACCGGGGATACGCAGTATTTT.

V and J are TRBV20-1 and TRBJ2-7, with 12 nucleotides matching TRBD2. The CDR3 has 17 amino acids. Germline V gene data show CDR1 as DFQATT and CDR2 as SNEGSKA (reference sequence). Germline trimming cut 0 bases from V and 7 bases from J; bases unmatched to any gene: 13. CDR3 bases: TGCAGTGCTAGAGATCTTGGGCTAGCGGGGGGGTCGGGGGAGCAGTACTTC. Its protein is CSARDLGLAGGSGEQYF.

This clonotype was recorded at least ten times. The V call is TRBV7-2, the J call TRBJ2-1, with D tentatively TRBD2 (6 bases). The CDR3 has 14 amino acids. V was trimmed by 5 bases and J by 10 bases, leaving 18 bases between them. CDR1 SGHTA and CDR2 FQGNSA come from the germline V gene. As DNA, the CDR3 is TGTGCCAGCAGCAAACCGGGACTCGGAAACGAGCAGTTCTTC. It is translated as CASSKPGLGNEQFF.

This clonotype was counted between two and nine times. The V call is TRBV6-2 or TRBV6-3, the J call TRBJ2-1; 9 nucleotides line up with TRBD2. CDR1 is MNHEY and CDR2 is SVGEGT in the germline V gene. V was clipped by 10 bases and J by 3 bases; unmatched bases: 4. CDR3 length equals 13 residues. In nucleotides, the CDR3 is TGTGCCACGACTAGCGGATTCTACAATGAGCAGTTCTTC. It is translated as CATTSGFYNEQFF.

A few counts support this clonotype. One end of the junction fails to match germline, which may point to a read error. The chain employs TRBV5-6 and TRBJ2-1; no firm D call. This CDR3 has 15 residues. Germline V gene sequence: CDR1 SGHDT, CDR2 YYEEEE. CDR3 sequence: CASSLASVRMNGQFF. CDR3 in DNA: TGTGCCAGCAGCTTGGCATCGGTTAGAATGAATGGGCAGTTCTTC.

This clonotype was detected only a few times. The chain links TRBV7-2 to TRBJ1-2; D is unclear. The V end was cut by 4 bases, the J end by 4 bases, with 10 bases between. CDR3 length equals 13 residues. Germline lookup yields CDR1 SGHTA and CDR2 FQGNSA. Here the CDR3 DNA reads TGTGCCAGCAGCTATGATAACGGCTATGGCTACACCTTC. It specifies CASSYDNGYGYTF.

This chain's CDR3 is CSAVPWDQGHNEKLFF. CDR3 nucleotide sequence: TGCAGTGCTGTGCCGTGGGACCAGGGACACAATGAAAAACTGTTTTTT. The rearrangement uses TRBV20-1 and TRBJ1-4; the D gene is possibly TRBD1 (6 bases). V was pared by 5 bases and J by 5 bases, with 21 bases between. The CDR3 runs 16 residues. Germline-derived CDR1 and CDR2 are DFQATT and SNEGSKA (reference sequence).

The table lists this clonotype with many counts. The chain is built from TRBV6-4 and TRBJ2-7; D remains ambiguous. The CDR3 contains 11 residues. The germline gives CDR1 MRHNA, CDR2 SNTAGT. V lost 5 bases, J lost 4 bases, and 6 bases lay in between. CDR3 sequence: CASSITYEQYF. CDR3 nucleotides: TGTGCCAGCAGTATAACGTACGAGCAGTACTTC.

This clonotype has a handful of counts. The chain links TRBV6-1 to TRBJ2-7; 10 bases fit TRBD1. With 4 bases clipped from V and 2 bases from J, the junction kept 11 bases outside the gene matches. This CDR3 is built from 17 residues. CDR1 and CDR2 (germline): MNHNS, SASEGT. The CDR3 reads CASSGRTGGHITYEQYF. CDR3 nucleotide sequence: TGTGCCAGCAGTGGACGGACAGGGGGTCACATCACCTACGAGCAGTACTTC.

The V call is TRBV10-3, the J call TRBJ2-3, with TRBD1 matching 10 bases. The trim removed 8 bases at V and 2 bases at J, leaving 10 bases unmatched. Germline CDR1 is ENHRY and CDR2 is SYGVKD. This CDR3 is 16 amino acids long. In DNA form, the CDR3 reads TGTGCCATCCTCGGACAGGGGGGAGGGGCCACAGATACGCAGTATTTT. Translated: CAILGQGGGATDTQYF.

This clonotype occurred a few times. J is TRBJ2-5 and V is TRBV7-2; perhaps D is TRBD1 or TRBD2 (5 bases each). Trimming removed 7 bases at V and 3 bases at J, with 15 bases between. This CDR3 has 14 residues. Germline CDR1 is SGHTA and CDR2 is FQGNSA. The chain's CDR3 is CASTNTGTEETQYF. CDR3 coding DNA: TGTGCCAGCACCAATACCGGGACGGAAGAGACCCAGTACTTC.

This clonotype has a handful of counts. The chain couples TRBV10-3 to TRBJ2-1, with 10 bases that match TRBD2. From germline, CDR1 is ENHRY and CDR2 SYGVKD. V lost 2 bases and J lost 5; bases outside the gene matches: 6. This CDR3 is built from 16 residues. CDR3 amino acids: CAISEGSGGAHNEQFF. CDR3 nucleotides: TGTGCCATCAGTGAGGGAAGCGGGGGGGCCCACAATGAGCAGTTCTTC.

The table lists this clonotype with a few counts. V usage is TRBV20-1 and J usage is TRBJ2-7, with D tentatively TRBD1 (6 bases). Germline V gene sequence: CDR1 DFQATT, CDR2 SNEGSKA (reference sequence). Trimming cost V 2 bases and J 2 bases, with 16 bases left between them. The CDR3 covers 15 residues. CDR3 sequence (DNA): TGCAGTGCTAGACCCCCCGACAGGAGCCCCTACGAGCAGTACTTC. Amino acids: CSARPPDRSPYEQYF.

The chain combines TRBV14 with TRBJ2-2; D uncertain. V lost 0 bases and J lost 4, with 6 bases in between. The CDR3 consists of 14 residues. Germline V gives CDR1 SGHDN, CDR2 FVKESK. The CDR3 loop is CASSQDGSTGELFF. The DNA of the CDR3 is TGTGCCAGCAGCCAAGATGGATCCACCGGGGAGCTGTTTTTT.

The chain employs TRBV7-8 and TRBJ2-5; 8 bases line up with TRBD2. V was clipped by 6 bases and J by 5 bases; unmatched bases: 8. The germline gives CDR1 SGHVS, CDR2 FQNEAQ. The CDR3 contains 14 residues. CDR3 nucleotides: TGTGCCAGCAGTTCCGGGAGGGTCGGGGAGACCCAGTACTTC. Protein: CASSSGRVGETQYF.

This clonotype was recorded at least ten times. The chain employs TRBV5-1 and TRBJ1-1, with TRBD1 identical over 7 bases. The CDR3 spans 15 residues. Germline V gene data show CDR1 as SGHRS and CDR2 as YFSETQ. Unmatched junction bases numbered 11, after V lost 2 bases and J lost 7 bases. The CDR3 DNA reads as TGCGCCAGCAGCTTAGGACAGGTCAAAGGGGGTGAAGCTTTCTTT. This encodes CASSLGQVKGGEAFF.

This clonotype was counted between two and nine times. J is TRBJ2-3 and V is TRBV29-1; 12 bases agree with TRBD2. CDR1 is SQVTM, CDR2 ANQGSEA, per germline. V lost 6 bases, J lost 6 bases, and 4 bases stayed unmatched. The CDR3 has 13 residues. CDR3 loop: CSVGLAGSDTQYF. The CDR3 DNA is TGCAGCGTCGGACTAGCGGGATCGGATACGCAGTATTTT.

The table lists this clonotype with a few counts. V gene TRBV12-3 or TRBV12-4 combines with J gene TRBJ2-7, with D tentatively TRBD1 (6 bases). The CDR3 contains 14 residues. The V and J ends lost 2 bases and 2 bases respectively, with 10 bases between them. The CDR3 sequence is CASSLSGEPYEQYF. The CDR3 nucleotides are TGTGCCAGCAGTTTATCAGGGGAACCCTACGAGCAGTACTTC.

The genes are TRBV5-5 and TRBJ1-2; D may be TRBD1 (5 bases). This CDR3 has 13 amino acids. Germline CDR1 reads SGHKS; CDR2 reads YYEKEE (reference sequence). Trimming took off 1 base at V and 8 bases at J, with 12 bases between the two ends. CDR3 residues: CASSLLGVQGYTF. The CDR3 DNA follows: TGTGCCAGCAGCTTGCTAGGGGTTCAGGGCTACACCTTC.

The chain uses TRBV3-1 and TRBJ2-1; D is tentatively TRBD1 or TRBD2 (5 bases each). CDR3 length: 14 amino acids. V gave up 0 bases and J gave up 8 bases, with 11 bases separating them. CDR1 is LGHDT and CDR2 is YNNKEL in the germline V gene (reference sequence). Here the CDR3 reads CASSQDGGTYEQFF. The CDR3, as DNA: TGTGCCAGCAGCCAAGATGGGGGTACTTATGAGCAGTTCTTC.

At least ten counts were recorded for this clonotype. The chain combines TRBV25-1 with TRBJ1-2; D possibly corresponds to TRBD1 (5 bases). The V gene's germline CDR1 is MGHDK and CDR2 SYGVNS. V lost 3 bases and J 8 bases, leaving 10 bases between the germline ends. The CDR3 length is 12 residues. The chain's CDR3 is CASSDRVKGYTF. The CDR3 bases are TGTGCCAGCAGTGACAGGGTCAAAGGCTACACCTTC.

This clonotype was seen at least ten times. The J gene is TRBJ2-3, the V gene TRBV18; 8 bases fit TRBD2. Per the germline V gene, CDR1 is KGHSH and CDR2 is LQKENI. Trimming took 2 bases from V and 5 from J; bases not matched to a gene: 0. The CDR3 consists of 13 residues. As DNA, the CDR3 is TGTGCCAGCTCACCAACTAGCGGAGATACGCAGTATTTT. The encoded protein is CASSPTSGDTQYF.